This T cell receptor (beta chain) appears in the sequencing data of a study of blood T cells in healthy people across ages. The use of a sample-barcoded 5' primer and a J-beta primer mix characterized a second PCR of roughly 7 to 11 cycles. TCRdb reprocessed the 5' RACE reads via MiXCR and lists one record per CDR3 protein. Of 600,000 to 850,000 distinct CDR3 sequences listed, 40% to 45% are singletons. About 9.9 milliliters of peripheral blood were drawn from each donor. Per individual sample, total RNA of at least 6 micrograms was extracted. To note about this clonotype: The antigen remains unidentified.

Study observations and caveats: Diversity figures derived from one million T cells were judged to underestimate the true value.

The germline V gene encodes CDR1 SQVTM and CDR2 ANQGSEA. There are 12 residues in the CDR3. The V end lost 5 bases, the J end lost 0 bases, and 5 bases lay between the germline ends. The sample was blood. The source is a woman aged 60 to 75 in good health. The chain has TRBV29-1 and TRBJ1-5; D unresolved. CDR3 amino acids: CSVRISNQPQHF. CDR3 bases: TGCAGCGTTCGAATTAGCAATCAGCCCCAGCATTTT.